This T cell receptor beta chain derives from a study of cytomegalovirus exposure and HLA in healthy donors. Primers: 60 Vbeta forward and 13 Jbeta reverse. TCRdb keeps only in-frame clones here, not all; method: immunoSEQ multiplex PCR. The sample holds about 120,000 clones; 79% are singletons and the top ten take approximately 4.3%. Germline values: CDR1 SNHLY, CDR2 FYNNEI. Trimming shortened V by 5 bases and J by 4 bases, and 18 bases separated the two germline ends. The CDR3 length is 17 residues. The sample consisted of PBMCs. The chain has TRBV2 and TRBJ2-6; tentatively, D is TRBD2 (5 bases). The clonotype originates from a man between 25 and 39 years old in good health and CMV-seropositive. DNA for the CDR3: TGTGCCAGCAGTAACTTAAGGAGGAGATCCGGGGCCAACGTCCTGACTTTC. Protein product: CASSNLRRRSGANVLTF.